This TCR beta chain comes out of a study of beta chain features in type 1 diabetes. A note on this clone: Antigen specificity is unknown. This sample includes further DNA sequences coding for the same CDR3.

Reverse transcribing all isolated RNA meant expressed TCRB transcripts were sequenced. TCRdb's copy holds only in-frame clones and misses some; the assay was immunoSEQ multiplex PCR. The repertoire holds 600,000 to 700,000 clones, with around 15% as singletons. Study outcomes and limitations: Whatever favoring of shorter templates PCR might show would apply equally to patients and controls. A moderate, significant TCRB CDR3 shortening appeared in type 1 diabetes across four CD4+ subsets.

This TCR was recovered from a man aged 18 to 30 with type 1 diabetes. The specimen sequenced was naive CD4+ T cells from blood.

In DNA, the CDR3 is TGTGCCTGGAGGAGGGGTCGGACTAGCCTGGGAGATACGCAGTATTTT. Encoded protein: CAWRRGRTSLGDTQYF. This chain joins TRBV30 and TRBJ2-3; 8 bases match TRBD2. This CDR3 is built from 16 residues. Germline V gene lookup returns CDR1 GTSNPN and CDR2 SVGIG (reference sequence). Unmatched junction bases numbered 13, after V lost 3 bases and J lost 5 bases.